The present T cell receptor beta chain was sequenced within a study of T cell responses to AZD1222 COVID-19 vaccine. Study in general: Timing groups of about 4 and about 12 weeks for second doses were pooled.

The V gene end was trimmed by 0 bases and the J gene end by 8 bases; junction bases not matched to a gene: 6. The CDR3 length is 15 residues. Germline values: CDR1 MNHNY, CDR2 SVGAGI (reference sequence). This clone was seen only once. The antigen is undetermined. Study outcomes and limitations: Among vaccine-associated CD4 TCRs, coverage spanned spike, with dominance at 160-218 and 743-854. Increases in Spike-specific TCR breadth and depth were seen after two AZD1222 doses. Regions left unmutated in variants are reportedly the target of nearly half of spike-specific TCRs.

Produced via immunoSEQ multiplex PCR; TCRdb's table is partial and in-frame only. The sample consists of about 84,000 clones, approximately 90% of them appearing once. The sequenced sample was peripheral blood, obtained on day 0 of AZD1222 vaccination. The clonotype originates from an adult in good health. The chain recombines TRBV6-6 with TRBJ2-1; 8 nucleotides match TRBD2. The CDR3 here is CASSYSAGEVDEQFF. The CDR3 DNA reads TGTGCCAGCAGTTACTCAGCGGGAGAGGTCGATGAGCAGTTCTTC.